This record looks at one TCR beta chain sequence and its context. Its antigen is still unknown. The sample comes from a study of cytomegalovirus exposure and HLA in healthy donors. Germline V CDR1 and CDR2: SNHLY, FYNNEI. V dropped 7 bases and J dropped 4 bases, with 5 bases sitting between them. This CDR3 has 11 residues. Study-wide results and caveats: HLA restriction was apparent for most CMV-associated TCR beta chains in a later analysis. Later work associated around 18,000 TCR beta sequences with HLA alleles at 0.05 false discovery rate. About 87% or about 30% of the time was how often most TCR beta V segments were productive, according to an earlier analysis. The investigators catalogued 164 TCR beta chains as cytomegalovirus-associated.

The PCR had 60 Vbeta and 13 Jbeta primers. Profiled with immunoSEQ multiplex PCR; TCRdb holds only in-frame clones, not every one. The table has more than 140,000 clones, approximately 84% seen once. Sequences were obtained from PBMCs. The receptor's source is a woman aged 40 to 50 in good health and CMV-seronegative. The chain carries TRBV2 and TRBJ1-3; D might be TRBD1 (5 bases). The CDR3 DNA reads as TGTGCCAGCACAGGGGGAAACACCATATATTTT. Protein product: CASTGGNTIYF.